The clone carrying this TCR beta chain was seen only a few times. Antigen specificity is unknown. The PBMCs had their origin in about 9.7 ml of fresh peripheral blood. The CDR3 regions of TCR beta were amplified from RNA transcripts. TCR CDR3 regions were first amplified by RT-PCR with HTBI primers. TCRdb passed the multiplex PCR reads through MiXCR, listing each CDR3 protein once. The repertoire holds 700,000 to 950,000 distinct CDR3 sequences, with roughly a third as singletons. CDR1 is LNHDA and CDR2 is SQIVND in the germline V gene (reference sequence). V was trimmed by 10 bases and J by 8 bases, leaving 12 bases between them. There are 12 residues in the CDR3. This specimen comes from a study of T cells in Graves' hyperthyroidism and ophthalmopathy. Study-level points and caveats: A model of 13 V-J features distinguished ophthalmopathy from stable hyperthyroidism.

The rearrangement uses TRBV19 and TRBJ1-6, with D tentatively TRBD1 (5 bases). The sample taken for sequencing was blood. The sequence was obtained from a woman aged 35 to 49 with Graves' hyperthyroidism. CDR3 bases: TGTGCCACCACAGGAGGGCATTCACCCCTCCACTTT. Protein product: CATTGGHSPLHF.